This T cell receptor beta chain was captured in a study of T-cell reconstitution after alpha-beta-depleted transplantation in children. This clonotype was observed at least ten times. It was with unique molecular identifiers that the TCRbeta library was prepared. TCRdb independently ran MiXCR on the PCR reads; one entry per CDR3 protein. The data show 80,000 or so distinct CDR3 sequences, around 14% seen once. This CDR3 comprises 14 residues. Trimming took 5 bases from V and 6 from J, leaving 16 bases between them. Germline-derived CDR1 and CDR2 are SGHVS and FNYEAQ. The genes are TRBV7-6 and TRBJ1-1; a weak D match, TRBD1 (6 bases). The source material was PBMCs, mostly from graft donor cells, sampled 180 days after TCRalphabeta/CD19-depleted stem cell transplant. The TCR was taken from a male patient between 2 and 9 years old who had a stem cell transplant for acute lymphoblastic leukemia, so the T cells may come from the graft donor. The CDR3, as DNA: TGTGCCAGCAGCGTCCGGGACATTTGGGCTGAAGCTTTCTTT. This encodes CASSVRDIWAEAFF.